What follows describes a single T cell receptor beta chain. The data were produced by immunoSEQ multiplex PCR, yet TCRdb's version contains in-frame clones alone and is incomplete. The sample includes about 63,000 clones, roughly 80% of them seen just once. The data stem from a study of PD-L1 blockade in urothelial cancer. The time point here: pretreatment peripheral blood. V lost 2 bases and J lost 2, with 10 bases in between. Germline CDR1 LNHDA, CDR2 SQIVND (reference sequence). This CDR3 has 15 amino acids. This chain connects TRBV19 to TRBJ1-5; D gene uncertain. The sequence was collected from a man aged 65-85 years with urothelial cancer. Material: PBMCs, obtained around atezolizumab (anti-PD-L1) treatment. CDR3 bases: TGTGCCAGTAGTATAAGTCGGGAGGGCAATCAGCCCCAGCATTTT. Encoded protein: CASSISREGNQPQHF.